This TCR beta chain is drawn from a study of metastatic and nonmetastatic thyroid tumors. Study summary: For malignant and benign thyroid patients, tumor or nodule tissue and blood were the sources whose repertoires were compared.

Ahead of thyroid surgery, no patient had received treatment of any kind. Whole-study findings and limits: When malignant thyroid tumors were compared with benign nodules, TCR beta diversity was reportedly significantly higher in the malignant tumors. This held in both blood and tumor samples.

Many counts were recorded for this clone. Its antigen is as yet unknown. TCRdb re-called the PCR reads through MiXCR. This sample yields 35,000 to 55,000 clones, of which more than 3% are seen a single time; approximately 9.8% belongs to the top ten. The CDR3 has 15 amino acids. The trim removed 5 bases at V and 6 bases at J, leaving 10 bases unmatched. The V gene is TRBV12-3 or TRBV12-4, the J gene TRBJ2-7; the match to TRBD1 covers 10 bases. The receptor's source is a female donor with papillary thyroid cancer or a benign thyroid nodule (not recorded which). Some clones in this sample may be carry-over from other donors' samples. Material: blood. As DNA, the CDR3 is TGTGCCAGCAGTACAACCGGGACAGGGGCTTCCGAGCAGTACTTC. This translates into CASSTTGTGASEQYF.